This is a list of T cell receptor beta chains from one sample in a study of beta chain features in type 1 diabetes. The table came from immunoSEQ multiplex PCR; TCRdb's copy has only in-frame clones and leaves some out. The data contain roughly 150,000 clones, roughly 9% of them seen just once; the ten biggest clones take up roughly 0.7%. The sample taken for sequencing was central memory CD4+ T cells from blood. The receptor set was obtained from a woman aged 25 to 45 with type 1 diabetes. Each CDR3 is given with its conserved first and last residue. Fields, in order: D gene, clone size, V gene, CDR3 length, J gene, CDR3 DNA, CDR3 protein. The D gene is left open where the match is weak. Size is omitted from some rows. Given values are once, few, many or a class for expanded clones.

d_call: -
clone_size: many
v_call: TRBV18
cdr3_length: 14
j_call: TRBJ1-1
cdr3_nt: TGTGCCAGCTCACCAACACCGGGGAACACTGAAGCTTTCTTT
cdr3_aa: CASSPTPGNTEAFF

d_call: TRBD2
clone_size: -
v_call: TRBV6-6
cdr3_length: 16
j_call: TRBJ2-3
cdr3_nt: TGTGCCAGCAGTTACTCCTGGCGGGAGCCCGTAGATACGCAGTATTTT
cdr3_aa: CASSYSWREPVDTQYF

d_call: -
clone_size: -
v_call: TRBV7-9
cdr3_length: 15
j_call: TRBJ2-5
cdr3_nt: TGCGCCAGCAGCCAGAACCGGGACATCCAAGAGACCCAGTACTTC
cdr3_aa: CASSQNRDIQETQYF

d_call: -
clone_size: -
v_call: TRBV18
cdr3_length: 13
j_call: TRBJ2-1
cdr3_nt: TGTGCCAGCCGCTGGCTTCGGGACAATGAGCAGTTCTTC
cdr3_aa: CASRWLRDNEQFF

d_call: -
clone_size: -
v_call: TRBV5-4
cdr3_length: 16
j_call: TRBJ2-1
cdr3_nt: TGTGCCAGCAGCCAGGGAGGTGCGGCGCCTTACAATGAGCAGTTCTTC
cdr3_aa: CASSQGGAAPYNEQFF

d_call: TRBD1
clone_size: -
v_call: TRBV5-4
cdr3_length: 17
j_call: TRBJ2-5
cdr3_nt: TGTGCCAGCAGCTTACAGGGGGCGACGGTTTCCCAAGAGACCCAGTACTTC
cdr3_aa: CASSLQGATVSQETQYF

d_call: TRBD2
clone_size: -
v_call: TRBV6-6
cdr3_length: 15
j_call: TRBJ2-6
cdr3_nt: TGTGCCACCGGGACTATTCGCTCTGGGGCCAACGTCCTGACTTTC
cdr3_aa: CATGTIRSGANVLTF

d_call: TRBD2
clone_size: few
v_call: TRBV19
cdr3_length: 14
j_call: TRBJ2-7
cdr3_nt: TGTGCCAGTAGAACTAGCGGGAGGGCCGTCGAGCAGTACTTC
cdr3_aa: CASRTSGRAVEQYF

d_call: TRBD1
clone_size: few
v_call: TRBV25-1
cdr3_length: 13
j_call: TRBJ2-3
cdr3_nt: TGTGCCAGCAGGACAGGGGCCAGGGAGACGCAGTATTTT
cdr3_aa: CASRTGARETQYF

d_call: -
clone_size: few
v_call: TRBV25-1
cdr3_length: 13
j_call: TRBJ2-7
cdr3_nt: TGTGCCAGCAGTGAACTGGGACACGACGAGCAGTACTTC
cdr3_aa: CASSELGHDEQYF

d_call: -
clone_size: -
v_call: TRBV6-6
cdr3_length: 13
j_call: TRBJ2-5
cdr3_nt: TGTGCCAGCAGTCGCGTCACCCGGGAGACCCAGTACTTC
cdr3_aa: CASSRVTRETQYF

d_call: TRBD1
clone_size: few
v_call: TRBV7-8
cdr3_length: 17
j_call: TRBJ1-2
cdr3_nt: TGTGCCAGCAGCCTCTGGACAGGGGGCCTCCCTTCTTATGGCTACACCTTC
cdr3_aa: CASSLWTGGLPSYGYTF

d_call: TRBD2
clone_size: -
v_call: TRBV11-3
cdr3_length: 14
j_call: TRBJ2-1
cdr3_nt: TGTGCCAGTAAGGAGAGGACTAGCGGGAATGAGCAGTTCTTC
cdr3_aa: CASKERTSGNEQFF

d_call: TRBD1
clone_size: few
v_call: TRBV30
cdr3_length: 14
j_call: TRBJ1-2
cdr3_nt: TGTGCCTGGAGTGGGGGACAGCTAAACTATGGCTACACCTTC
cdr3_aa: CAWSGGQLNYGYTF

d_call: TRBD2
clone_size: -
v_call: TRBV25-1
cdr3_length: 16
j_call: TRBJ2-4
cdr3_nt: TGTGCCAGCAGTGAACCAGCCCTTGGTAGCGGGGACATTCAGTACTTC
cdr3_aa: CASSEPALGSGDIQYF

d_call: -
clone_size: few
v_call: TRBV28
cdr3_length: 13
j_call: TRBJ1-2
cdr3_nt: TGTGCCAGCAGTCAGCCAGGACTTTATGGCTACACCTTC
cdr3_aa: CASSQPGLYGYTF

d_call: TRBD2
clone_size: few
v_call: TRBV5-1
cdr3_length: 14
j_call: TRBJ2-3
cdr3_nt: TGCGCCAGCAGCTTGGTTAGCGGGGGCGATACGCAGTATTTT
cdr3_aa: CASSLVSGGDTQYF

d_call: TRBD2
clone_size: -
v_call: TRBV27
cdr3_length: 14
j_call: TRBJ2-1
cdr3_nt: TGTGCCAGCAGTTTAATGGGAGGGCCGGGTGAGCAGTTCTTC
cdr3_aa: CASSLMGGPGEQFF

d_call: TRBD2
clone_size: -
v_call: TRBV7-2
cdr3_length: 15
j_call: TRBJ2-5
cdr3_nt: TGTGCCAGCAGCCCAGGACTAGCGGGTTGGGAGACCCAGTACTTC
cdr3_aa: CASSPGLAGWETQYF

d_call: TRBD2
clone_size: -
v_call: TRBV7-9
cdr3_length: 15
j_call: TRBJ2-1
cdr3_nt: TGTGCCAGCAGCTCCGGGACTAGCGAGTTCAATGAGCAGTTCTTC
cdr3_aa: CASSSGTSEFNEQFF

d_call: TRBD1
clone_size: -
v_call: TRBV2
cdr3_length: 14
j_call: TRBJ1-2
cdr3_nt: TGTGCCAGCACCCAGGACAGGGTGGGGTATGGCTACACCTTC
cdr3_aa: CASTQDRVGYGYTF

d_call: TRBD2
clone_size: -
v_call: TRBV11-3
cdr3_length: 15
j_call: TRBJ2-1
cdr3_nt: TGTGCCAGCAGCCTCGGGACTAGCGGGAGTACTGAGCAGTTCTTC
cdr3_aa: CASSLGTSGSTEQFF

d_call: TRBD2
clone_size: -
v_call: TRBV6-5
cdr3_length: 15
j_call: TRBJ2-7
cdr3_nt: TGTGCCAGCAAAACACGAGCGGGAGTCGGTTACGAGCAGTACTTC
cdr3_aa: CASKTRAGVGYEQYF

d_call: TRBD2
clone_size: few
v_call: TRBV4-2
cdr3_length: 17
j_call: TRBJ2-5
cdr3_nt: TGTGCCAGCAGCCAGGGGACTAGCGGGGGTGGACAAGAGACCCAGTACTTC
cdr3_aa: CASSQGTSGGGQETQYF

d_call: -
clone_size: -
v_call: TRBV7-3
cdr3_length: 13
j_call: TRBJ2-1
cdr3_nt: TGTGCCAGCAGCCCCTATCGAGGGAATGAGCAGTTCTTC
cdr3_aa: CASSPYRGNEQFF

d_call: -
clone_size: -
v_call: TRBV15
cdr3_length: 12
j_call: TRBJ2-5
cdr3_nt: TGTGCCACCAGCAGAGTAGAGGAGACCCAGTACTTC
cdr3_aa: CATSRVEETQYF

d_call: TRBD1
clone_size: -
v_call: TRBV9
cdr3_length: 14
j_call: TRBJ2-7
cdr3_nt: TGTGCCAGCAGCGTAGACCAGGGGGTCCCCGAGCAGTACTTC
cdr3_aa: CASSVDQGVPEQYF

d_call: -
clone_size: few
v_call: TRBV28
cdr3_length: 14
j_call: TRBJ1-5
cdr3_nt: TGTGCCAGCAGTTTAACAGCTCCGGTTCAGCCCCAGCATTTT
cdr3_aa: CASSLTAPVQPQHF

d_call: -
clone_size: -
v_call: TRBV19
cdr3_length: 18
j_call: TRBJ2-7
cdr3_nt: TGTGCCAGTAGTTCCGGGTGGGGTACAGGAAATACCCCCTACGAGCAGTACTTC
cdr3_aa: CASSSGWGTGNTPYEQYF

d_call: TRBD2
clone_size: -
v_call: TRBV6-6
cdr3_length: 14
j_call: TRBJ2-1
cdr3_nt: TGTGCCAGCACGCTAGCGGGAGAGGTGGATGAGCAGTTCTTC
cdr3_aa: CASTLAGEVDEQFF

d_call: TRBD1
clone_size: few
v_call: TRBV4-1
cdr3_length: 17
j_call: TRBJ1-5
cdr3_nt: TGCGCCAGCAGCCAAGCCCGGGCAGGGGGCAACAATCAGCCCCAGCATTTT
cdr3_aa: CASSQARAGGNNQPQHF

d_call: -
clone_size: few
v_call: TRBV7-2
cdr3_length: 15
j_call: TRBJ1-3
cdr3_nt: TGTGCCAGCAGCTTAGACCCAGGGAATGGAAACACCATATATTTT
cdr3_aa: CASSLDPGNGNTIYF

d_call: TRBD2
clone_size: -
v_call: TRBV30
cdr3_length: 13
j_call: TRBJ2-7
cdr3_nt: TGTGCCTGGACTAGCGGGTTTTCCTACGAGCAGTACTTC
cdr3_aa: CAWTSGFSYEQYF

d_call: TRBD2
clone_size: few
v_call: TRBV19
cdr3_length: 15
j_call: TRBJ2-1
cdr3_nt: TGTGCCAGTGCTAAGCGGGGGAGCTCCTACAATGAGCAGTTCTTC
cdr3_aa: CASAKRGSSYNEQFF

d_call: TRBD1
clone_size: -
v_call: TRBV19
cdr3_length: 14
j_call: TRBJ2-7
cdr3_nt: TGTGCCAGTAGCTCCGGGACAGGGGAGAACGAGCAGTACTTC
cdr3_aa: CASSSGTGENEQYF

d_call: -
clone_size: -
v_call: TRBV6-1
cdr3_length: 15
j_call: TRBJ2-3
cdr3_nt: TGTGCCAGCAGCCCTGGAGGGCTGGGGACAGATACGCAGTATTTT
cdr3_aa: CASSPGGLGTDTQYF

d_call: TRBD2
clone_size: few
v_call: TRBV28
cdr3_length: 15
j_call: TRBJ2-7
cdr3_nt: TGTGCCAGCACCCCGGGAGGGCTGGGCCTGGGGGAGCAGTACTTC
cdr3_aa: CASTPGGLGLGEQYF

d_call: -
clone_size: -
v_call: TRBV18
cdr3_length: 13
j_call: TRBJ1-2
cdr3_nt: TGTGCCAGCTCACCGGACAACAACTATGGCTACACCTTC
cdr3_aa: CASSPDNNYGYTF

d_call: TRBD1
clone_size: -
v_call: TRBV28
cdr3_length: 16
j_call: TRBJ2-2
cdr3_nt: TGTGCCAGCAGTTCCCCGGGACAGGGGAACACCGGGGAGCTGTTTTTT
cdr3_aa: CASSSPGQGNTGELFF

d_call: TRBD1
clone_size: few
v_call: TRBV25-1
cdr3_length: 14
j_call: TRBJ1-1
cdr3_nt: TGTGCCAGCAGATTGACAGGGGGCAGGACTGAAGCTTTCTTT
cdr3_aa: CASRLTGGRTEAFF

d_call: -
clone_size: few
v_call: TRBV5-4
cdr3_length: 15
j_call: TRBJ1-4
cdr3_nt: TGTGCCAGCAGCTTGAGGTTTTCGGGTAATGAAAAACTGTTTTTT
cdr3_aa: CASSLRFSGNEKLFF

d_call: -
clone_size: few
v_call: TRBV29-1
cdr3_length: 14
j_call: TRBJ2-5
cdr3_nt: TGCAGCGTTGAAGGGGCAGGGTACCAAGAGACCCAGTACTTC
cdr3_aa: CSVEGAGYQETQYF